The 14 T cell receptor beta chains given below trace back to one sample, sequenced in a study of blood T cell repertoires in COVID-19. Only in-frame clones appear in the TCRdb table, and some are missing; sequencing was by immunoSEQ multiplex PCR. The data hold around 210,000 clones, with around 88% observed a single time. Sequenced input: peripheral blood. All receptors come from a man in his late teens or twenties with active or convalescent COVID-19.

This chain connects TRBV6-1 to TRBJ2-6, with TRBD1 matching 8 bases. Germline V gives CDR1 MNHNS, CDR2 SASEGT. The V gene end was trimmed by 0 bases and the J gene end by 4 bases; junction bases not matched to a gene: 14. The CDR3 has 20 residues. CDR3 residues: CASSEALRGQVAVGANVLTF. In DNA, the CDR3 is TGTGCCAGCAGTGAAGCGCTCAGGGGGCAAGTCGCGGTCGGGGCCAACGTCCTGACTTTC.

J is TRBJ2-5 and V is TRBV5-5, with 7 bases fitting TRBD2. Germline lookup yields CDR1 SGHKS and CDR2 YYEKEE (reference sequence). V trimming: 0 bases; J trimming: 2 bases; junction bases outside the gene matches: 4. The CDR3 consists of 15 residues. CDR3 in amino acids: CASSLASGVQETQYF. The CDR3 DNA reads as TGTGCCAGCAGCTTGGCTAGCGGCGTTCAAGAGACCCAGTACTTC. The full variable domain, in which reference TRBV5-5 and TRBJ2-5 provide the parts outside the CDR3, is DAGVTQSPTHLIKTRGQQVTLRCSPISGHKSVSWYQQVLGQGPQFIFQYYEKEERGRGNFPDRFSARQFPNYSSELNVNALLLGDSALYLCASSLASGVQETQYFGPGTRLLVL.

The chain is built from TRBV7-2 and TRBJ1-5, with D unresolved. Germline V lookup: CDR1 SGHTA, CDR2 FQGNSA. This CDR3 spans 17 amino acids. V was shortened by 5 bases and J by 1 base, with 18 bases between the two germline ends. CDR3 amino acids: CASSRFGRVASNQPQHF. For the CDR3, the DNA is TGTGCCAGCAGCCGTTTCGGGAGGGTCGCGAGCAATCAGCCCCAGCATTTT.

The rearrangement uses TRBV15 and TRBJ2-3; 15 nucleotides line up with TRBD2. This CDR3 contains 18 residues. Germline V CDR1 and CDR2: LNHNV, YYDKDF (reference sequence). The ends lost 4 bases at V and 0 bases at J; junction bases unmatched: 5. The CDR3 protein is CATSTGTSGRRSTDTQYF. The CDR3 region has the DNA TGTGCCACCAGCACTGGGACTAGCGGGAGGCGTAGCACAGATACGCAGTATTTT.

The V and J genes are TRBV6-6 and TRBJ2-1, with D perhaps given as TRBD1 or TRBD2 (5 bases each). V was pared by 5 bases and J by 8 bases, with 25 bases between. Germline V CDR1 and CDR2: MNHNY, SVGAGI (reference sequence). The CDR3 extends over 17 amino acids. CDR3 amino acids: CASSRGTRLSRVDEQFF. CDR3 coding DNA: TGTGCCAGCAGTCGGGGCACTCGACTATCCAGAGTGGATGAGCAGTTCTTC.

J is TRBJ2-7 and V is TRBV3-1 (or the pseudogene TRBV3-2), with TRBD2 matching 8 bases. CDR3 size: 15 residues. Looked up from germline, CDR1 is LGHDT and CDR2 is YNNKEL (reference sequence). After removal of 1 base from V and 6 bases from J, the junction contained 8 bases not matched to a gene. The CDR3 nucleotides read TGTGCCAGCAGCCAAGGGGGACTAGGCCCTCGCGAGCAGTACTTC. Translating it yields CASSQGGLGPREQYF.

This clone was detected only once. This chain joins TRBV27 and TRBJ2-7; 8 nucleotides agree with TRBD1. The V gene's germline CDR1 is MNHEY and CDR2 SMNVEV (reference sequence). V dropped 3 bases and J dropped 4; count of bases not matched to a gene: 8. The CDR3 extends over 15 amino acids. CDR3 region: CASSLGTGANYEQYF. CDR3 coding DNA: TGTGCCAGCAGTTTGGGGACAGGCGCAAATTACGAGCAGTACTTC.

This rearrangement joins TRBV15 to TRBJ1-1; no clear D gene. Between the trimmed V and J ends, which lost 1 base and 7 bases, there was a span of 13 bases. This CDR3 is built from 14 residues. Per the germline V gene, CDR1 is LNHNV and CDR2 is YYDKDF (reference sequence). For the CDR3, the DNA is TGTGCCACCAGCAGAGCCTTTCTTGAACTTGAAGCTTTCTTT. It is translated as CATSRAFLELEAFF.

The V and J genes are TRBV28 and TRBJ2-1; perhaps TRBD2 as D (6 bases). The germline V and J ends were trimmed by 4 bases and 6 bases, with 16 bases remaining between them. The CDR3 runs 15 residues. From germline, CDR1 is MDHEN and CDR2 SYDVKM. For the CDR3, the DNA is TGTGCCAGCAGTTCCCCCGGGACTCGCCCCAATGAGCAGTTCTTC. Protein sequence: CASSSPGTRPNEQFF.

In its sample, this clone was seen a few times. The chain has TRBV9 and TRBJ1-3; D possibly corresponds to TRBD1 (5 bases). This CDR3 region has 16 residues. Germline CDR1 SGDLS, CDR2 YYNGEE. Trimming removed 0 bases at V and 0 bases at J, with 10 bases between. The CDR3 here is CASSVAGHFSGNTIYF. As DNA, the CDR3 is TGTGCCAGCAGCGTAGCCGGACATTTCTCTGGAAACACCATATATTTT.

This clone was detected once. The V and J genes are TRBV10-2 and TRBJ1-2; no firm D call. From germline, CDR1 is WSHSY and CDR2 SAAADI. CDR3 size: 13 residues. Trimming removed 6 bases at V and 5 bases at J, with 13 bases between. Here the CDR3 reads CASSPVEDYGYTF. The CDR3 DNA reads TGCGCCAGCAGCCCCGTGGAGGATTATGGCTACACCTTC.

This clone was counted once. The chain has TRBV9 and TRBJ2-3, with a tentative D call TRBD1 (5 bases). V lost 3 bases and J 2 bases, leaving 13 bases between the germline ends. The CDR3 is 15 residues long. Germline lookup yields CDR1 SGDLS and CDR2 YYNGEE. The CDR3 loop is CASSGPSRATDTQYF. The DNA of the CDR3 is TGTGCCAGCAGCGGGCCCTCCAGGGCCACAGATACGCAGTATTTT.

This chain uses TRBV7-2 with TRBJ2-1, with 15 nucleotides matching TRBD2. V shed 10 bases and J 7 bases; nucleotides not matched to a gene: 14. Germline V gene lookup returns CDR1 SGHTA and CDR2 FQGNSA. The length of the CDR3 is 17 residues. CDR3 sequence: CATLPSLGLAGGNEQFF. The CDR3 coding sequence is TGTGCCACTCTACCTAGCCTGGGACTAGCGGGAGGTAATGAGCAGTTCTTC.

Here the CDR3 reads CASSWGQGSSYGYTF. The CDR3 nucleotides read TGTGCCAGCAGTTGGGGACAGGGGTCGAGCTATGGCTACACCTTC. The rearrangement uses TRBV28 and TRBJ1-2, with TRBD1 identical over 10 bases. After removal of 4 bases from V and 4 bases from J, the junction contained 6 bases not matched to a gene. This CDR3 has 15 residues. Germline V gene lookup returns CDR1 MDHEN and CDR2 SYDVKM.